This is a list of T cell receptor beta chains from one sample in a study of blood T cells in healthy people across ages. TCRdb processed the 5' RACE reads anew with MiXCR; each CDR3 protein has one entry. The table includes about 680,000 distinct CDR3 sequences, approximately 49% detected once. Sequenced input: blood. The receptors come from a woman aged 60-75 years in good health. The CDR3 runs from the conserved cysteine through the conserved F or W. Each record gives: V gene, D gene, J gene, clone size, CDR3 length, CDR3 protein, CDR3 DNA. A D gene is named only where the DNA matches it firmly. Rows give clone size only sometimes, using once, few, many, or a class for an expanded clone.

V gene: TRBV5-1; D gene: NA; J gene: TRBJ2-7; clone size: NA; CDR3 length: 14; CDR3 protein: CASSLGPPQGRQYF; CDR3 DNA: TGCGCCAGCAGCTTGGGGCCACCCCAGGGGCGGCAGTACTTC
V gene: TRBV6-2/TRBV6-3; D gene: TRBD1; J gene: TRBJ2-5; clone size: once; CDR3 length: 15; CDR3 protein: CASSLPHRGQETQYF; CDR3 DNA: TGTGCCAGCAGTCTACCCCACAGGGGCCAAGAGACCCAGTACTTC
V gene: TRBV7-8; D gene: NA; J gene: TRBJ2-7; clone size: NA; CDR3 length: 13; CDR3 protein: CASSLARTYEQYF; CDR3 DNA: TGTGCCAGCAGCTTAGCCCGTACCTACGAGCAGTACTTC
V gene: TRBV28; D gene: NA; J gene: TRBJ2-5; clone size: NA; CDR3 length: 14; CDR3 protein: CASSQPGDVETQYF; CDR3 DNA: TGTGCCAGCAGTCAACCCGGGGACGTCGAGACCCAGTACTTC
V gene: TRBV7-3; D gene: TRBD1; J gene: TRBJ1-1; clone size: few; CDR3 length: 19; CDR3 protein: CASSPGQGARGHANTEAFF; CDR3 DNA: TGTGCCAGCAGCCCGGGACAGGGGGCGCGGGGGCACGCGAACACTGAAGCTTTCTTT
V gene: TRBV5-1; D gene: NA; J gene: TRBJ1-1; clone size: NA; CDR3 length: 12; CDR3 protein: CASRIVGTEAFF; CDR3 DNA: TGCGCCAGCAGGATAGTCGGCACTGAAGCTTTCTTT
V gene: TRBV20-1; D gene: NA; J gene: TRBJ2-5; clone size: NA; CDR3 length: 11; CDR3 protein: CSALDREVQYF; CDR3 DNA: TGCAGTGCTCTAGACAGGGAGGTTCAGTACTTC
V gene: TRBV7-2; D gene: NA; J gene: TRBJ2-3; clone size: NA; CDR3 length: 13; CDR3 protein: CASSLLRGGTQYF; CDR3 DNA: TGTGCCAGCAGCTTACTCCGGGGTGGTACGCAGTATTTT
V gene: TRBV9; D gene: NA; J gene: TRBJ2-3; clone size: NA; CDR3 length: 15; CDR3 protein: CASSDRGQRTDTQYF; CDR3 DNA: TGTGCCAGCAGCGACCGGGGGCAACGCACAGATACGCAGTATTTT
V gene: TRBV5-1; D gene: TRBD2; J gene: TRBJ2-3; clone size: NA; CDR3 length: 16; CDR3 protein: CASNWGLAGKTDTQYF; CDR3 DNA: TGCGCCAGTAACTGGGGACTAGCGGGAAAAACAGATACGCAGTATTTT
V gene: TRBV12-3/TRBV12-4; D gene: NA; J gene: TRBJ2-3; clone size: NA; CDR3 length: 12; CDR3 protein: CASRLGADTQYF; CDR3 DNA: TGTGCCAGCAGATTGGGGGCGGATACGCAGTATTTT
V gene: TRBV4-1; D gene: NA; J gene: TRBJ2-7; clone size: NA; CDR3 length: 13; CDR3 protein: CASSPGRGHEQYF; CDR3 DNA: TGCGCCAGCAGCCCGGGACGCGGCCACGAGCAGTACTTC
V gene: TRBV20-1; D gene: NA; J gene: TRBJ2-7; clone size: once; CDR3 length: 17; CDR3 protein: CSARPSPGAPNSYEQYF; CDR3 DNA: TGCAGTGCTAGACCATCCCCGGGGGCCCCCAATTCCTACGAGCAGTACTTC
V gene: TRBV5-1; D gene: NA; J gene: TRBJ2-7; clone size: many; CDR3 length: 15; CDR3 protein: CASSSLDRKSYEQYF; CDR3 DNA: TGCGCCAGCAGCTCGCTTGACAGAAAATCCTACGAGCAGTACTTC
V gene: TRBV12-3/TRBV12-4; D gene: NA; J gene: TRBJ1-2; clone size: NA; CDR3 length: 15; CDR3 protein: CASSLLQPRGHGYTF; CDR3 DNA: TGTGCCAGCAGTTTACTTCAGCCCCGGGGGCATGGCTACACCTTC
V gene: TRBV10-3; D gene: NA; J gene: TRBJ2-1; clone size: few; CDR3 length: 16; CDR3 protein: CAISGGGSSAYNEQFF; CDR3 DNA: TGTGCCATCAGTGGAGGGGGGTCTAGCGCCTACAATGAGCAGTTCTTC
V gene: TRBV6-6; D gene: TRBD2; J gene: TRBJ2-3; clone size: NA; CDR3 length: 13; CDR3 protein: CASSYLQRDRQYF; CDR3 DNA: TGTGCCAGCAGTTACCTTCAGCGGGATCGGCAGTATTTT
V gene: TRBV6-2/TRBV6-3; D gene: NA; J gene: TRBJ2-7; clone size: once; CDR3 length: 12; CDR3 protein: CASNEGSYEQYF; CDR3 DNA: TGTGCCAGCAATGAAGGGTCCTACGAGCAGTACTTC
V gene: TRBV5-1; D gene: TRBD1; J gene: TRBJ2-7; clone size: NA; CDR3 length: 14; CDR3 protein: CASSSGQGADEQYF; CDR3 DNA: TGCGCCAGCAGCTCGGGACAGGGGGCTGACGAGCAGTACTTC
V gene: TRBV7-2; D gene: TRBD1; J gene: TRBJ1-2; clone size: NA; CDR3 length: 15; CDR3 protein: CASSRVPRQGYGYTF; CDR3 DNA: TGTGCCAGCAGCAGAGTCCCCCGACAGGGCTATGGCTACACCTTC
V gene: TRBV7-8; D gene: NA; J gene: TRBJ2-1; clone size: NA; CDR3 length: 14; CDR3 protein: CASITRPPSNEQFF; CDR3 DNA: TGTGCCAGCATCACGAGGCCCCCGAGCAATGAGCAGTTCTTC
V gene: TRBV28; D gene: NA; J gene: TRBJ1-2; clone size: NA; CDR3 length: 13; CDR3 protein: CASSLGGEYGYTF; CDR3 DNA: TGTGCCAGCAGTTTAGGCGGGGAATACGGCTACACCTTC
V gene: TRBV4-3; D gene: NA; J gene: TRBJ1-2; clone size: NA; CDR3 length: 16; CDR3 protein: CASSQDLEESNYGYTF; CDR3 DNA: TGCGCCAGCAGCCAAGATCTCGAAGAATCTAACTATGGCTACACCTTC
V gene: TRBV20-1; D gene: NA; J gene: TRBJ1-5; clone size: NA; CDR3 length: 17; CDR3 protein: CSARVTGGSPSNQPQHF; CDR3 DNA: TGCAGTGCTAGGGTTACAGGAGGTAGTCCAAGCAATCAGCCCCAGCATTTT
V gene: TRBV12-3/TRBV12-4; D gene: NA; J gene: TRBJ2-4; clone size: NA; CDR3 length: 13; CDR3 protein: CASKGPSKDIQYF; CDR3 DNA: TGTGCCAGCAAAGGACCGTCGAAGGACATTCAGTACTTC
V gene: TRBV20-1; D gene: NA; J gene: TRBJ2-5; clone size: NA; CDR3 length: 12; CDR3 protein: CSASQGAREQYF; CDR3 DNA: TGCAGTGCTTCCCAGGGGGCGCGGGAGCAGTACTTC
V gene: TRBV12-3/TRBV12-4; D gene: TRBD1; J gene: TRBJ1-1; clone size: NA; CDR3 length: 14; CDR3 protein: CASRGTGGNTEAFF; CDR3 DNA: TGTGCCAGCAGGGGAACAGGGGGTAATACTGAAGCTTTCTTT
V gene: TRBV5-1; D gene: NA; J gene: TRBJ2-7; clone size: NA; CDR3 length: 13; CDR3 protein: CASNVPGVNEQYF; CDR3 DNA: TGCGCCAGCAACGTTCCCGGGGTCAACGAGCAGTACTTC
V gene: TRBV7-6; D gene: NA; J gene: TRBJ2-1; clone size: NA; CDR3 length: 16; CDR3 protein: CASSLGLGVSYNEQFF; CDR3 DNA: TGTGCCAGCAGCTTGGGTCTGGGGGTCTCCTACAATGAGCAGTTCTTC
V gene: TRBV24-1; D gene: TRBD1; J gene: TRBJ2-7; clone size: NA; CDR3 length: 15; CDR3 protein: CATSAGQILGREQYF; CDR3 DNA: TGTGCCACCAGTGCGGGACAGATTCTAGGAAGGGAGCAGTACTTC
V gene: TRBV20-1; D gene: NA; J gene: TRBJ2-1; clone size: many; CDR3 length: 16; CDR3 protein: CSAKHMEGGLYNEQFF; CDR3 DNA: TGCAGTGCCAAACACATGGAGGGCGGGCTGTACAATGAGCAGTTCTTC
V gene: TRBV4-2; D gene: NA; J gene: TRBJ2-5; clone size: few; CDR3 length: 14; CDR3 protein: CASSQDTGGETQYF; CDR3 DNA: TGTGCCAGCAGCCAAGACACGGGCGGAGAGACCCAGTACTTC